The T cell receptor beta chain described here comes from a study of blood T cell repertoires in COVID-19 (dated by TCRdb to 2020 to 2022). As for the study more broadly: Collaborator samples came from the United States, Italy and Spain and covered acute and convalescent phases of COVID-19. The samples were drawn from the first 160 participants of the ongoing ImmuneRACE study and from 950 to 1,500 subjects provided by 6 global collaborators. The prospective study material was composed of cDNA or gDNA derived from T cells, B-cell-depleted T cells, or PBMCs. Where available, HLA class I and class II types were obtained from metadata supplied by the sample provider rather than from assay-based typing. The repertoires were released in a freely available public database intended as a resource for research on the immune response to SARS-CoV-2. Subjects who had been exposed to COVID-19, were actively infected with it, or had recovered from it provided the deeply sampled blood TCRbeta repertoires that made up the dataset. Sample metadata almost always included a de-identified subject ID, COVID-19 status, age in years and sex. Overall study outcomes, separate from this receptor: How much clinical and demographic metadata was included differed by source and by participant, and the metadata was provided uncurated.

The CDR3 goes from the cysteine to the phenylalanine over 13 residues. Kept here is only the CDR3 DNA, which spans 39 bases and is read in frame from base 1. V loses 7 bases of germline sequence and J loses 1 base, and the interval between the two ends is 10 bases. The germline V gene specifies ENHRY as CDR1 and SYGVKD as CDR2. TCRbeta CDR3 regions were amplified from genomic DNA by means of the immunoSEQ Assay, a bias-controlled multiplex PCR. The paper's data handling went like this. The number of nucleated cells in each sample was estimated by amplification of reference gene primers within the assay. Sequence reads were collapsed and filtered to measure the absolute abundance of every unique TCRbeta CDR3 rearrangement. For each sample, productive Simpson clonality was calculated as the square root of Simpson's diversity index over productive rearrangements. Drawn from immuneACCESS, this table holds only the in-frame rearrangements with V and J called that TCRdb kept. Clones are partly lost; checked studies trace under half to an unresolved V gene and leave the rest unexplained. D and trimming come from the DNA, and the V and J calls and clone size come from that table. In all, the sample holds 150,000 to 200,000 clones, and about 80% of those were seen once. The ten top clones hold about 5% of the sample.

A note on this clone: The antigen it recognizes is unknown. No much larger clonotype is one base removed from it; base qualities were not supplied.

In the prospective study, participants were 18 to 89 years old, resided in 24 geographic areas of the United States, and were enrolled through a virtual design. To assign participants to cohorts, the prospective study relied on clinical history that participants themselves reported in a screening survey and a study questionnaire. In the prospective study, mobile phlebotomists collected whole blood, serum and a nasopharyngeal or oropharyngeal swab from each participant. Prospective study participants could optionally give additional blood draws and questionnaires over an approximately 2-month period. Before DNA extraction, prospective study blood samples were shipped either frozen or at room temperature.

What was sequenced was PBMCs or T cells enriched from blood (not recorded which). This receptor was taken from a woman in her fifties or sixties with acute COVID-19. This chain joins TRBV10-3 to TRBJ1-1; possibly the D gene is TRBD1, per 5 matching bases. The sequenced DNA is TGTGCCATCACGACGGGGGAGAACACTGAAGCTTTCTTT. It codes for CAITTGENTEAFF.